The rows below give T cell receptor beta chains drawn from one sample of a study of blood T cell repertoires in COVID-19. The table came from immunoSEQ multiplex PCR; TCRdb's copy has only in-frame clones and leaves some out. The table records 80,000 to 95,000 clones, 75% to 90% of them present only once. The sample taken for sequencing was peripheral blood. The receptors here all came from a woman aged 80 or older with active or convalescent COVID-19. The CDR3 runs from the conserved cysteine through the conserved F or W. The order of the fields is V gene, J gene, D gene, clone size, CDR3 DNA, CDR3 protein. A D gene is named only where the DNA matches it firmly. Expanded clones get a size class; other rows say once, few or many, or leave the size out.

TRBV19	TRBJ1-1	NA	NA	TGTGCCAGTAGTTTAGGTGGCCTGACTGAAGCTTTCTTT	CASSLGGLTEAFF
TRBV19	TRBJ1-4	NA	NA	TGTGCCAGTACTTCCGAAGGGGCAGGTGGGGAAAAACTGTTTTTT	CASTSEGAGGEKLFF
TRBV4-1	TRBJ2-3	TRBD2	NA	TGCGCCAGCAGCCAAGATCTAGCGGGAGTTAAAGATACGCAGTATTTT	CASSQDLAGVKDTQYF
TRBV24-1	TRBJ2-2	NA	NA	TGTGCCACCAGTGATTCCCCAGGTCTTACCGGGGAGCTGTTTTTT	CATSDSPGLTGELFF
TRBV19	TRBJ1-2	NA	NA	TGTGCCAGCCATATGGGGGAGGACTATGGCTACACCTTC	CASHMGEDYGYTF
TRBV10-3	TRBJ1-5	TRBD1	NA	TGTGCCATCAGAACAGGGGATCAGCCCCAGCATTTT	CAIRTGDQPQHF
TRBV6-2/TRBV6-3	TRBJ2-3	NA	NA	TGTGCCAGCAGTCATCCGGGAACAAGCACAGATACGCAGTATTTT	CASSHPGTSTDTQYF
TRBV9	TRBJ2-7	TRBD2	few	TGTGCCAGCAAGTGGCGGGAGGGGTACGAGCAGTACTTC	CASKWREGYEQYF
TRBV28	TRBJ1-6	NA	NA	TGTGCCAGCAGTTTAAACAGGGTGGGCAATTCACCCCTCCACTTT	CASSLNRVGNSPLHF
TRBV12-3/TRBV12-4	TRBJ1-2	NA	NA	TGTGCCAGCAGCTACGACCCTAGCTATGGCTACACCTTC	CASSYDPSYGYTF
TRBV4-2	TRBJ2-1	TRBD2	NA	TGTGCCAGCAGCCAAGAAACGGGGGGGCTTTATGAGCAGTTCTTC	CASSQETGGLYEQFF
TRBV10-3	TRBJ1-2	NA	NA	TGTGCCATCGGGGAGGTGGGGCTAACGTATGGCTACACCTTC	CAIGEVGLTYGYTF
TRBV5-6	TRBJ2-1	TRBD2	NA	TGTGCCAGCAGCTTGGTAATAGCGGGGGGGATTATCCATGAGCAGTTCTTC	CASSLVIAGGIIHEQFF
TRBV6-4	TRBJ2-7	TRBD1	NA	TGTGCCAGCAGTGACTCGATCTACGGAGACAGGGCCAGAGTTATGAGGTACGAGCAGTACTTC	CASSDSIYGDRARVMRYEQYF
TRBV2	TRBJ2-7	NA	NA	TGTGCCTCCGGCAGGGGGGCATCCTACGAGCAGTACTTC	CASGRGASYEQYF
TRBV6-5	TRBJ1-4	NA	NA	TGTGCCAGCAGAACCGGGACATCTCCAGAAAAACTGTTTTTT	CASRTGTSPEKLFF
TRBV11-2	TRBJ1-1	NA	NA	TGTGCCAGCAGACTAGCATCCGGCTGGGACACTGAAGCTTTCTTT	CASRLASGWDTEAFF
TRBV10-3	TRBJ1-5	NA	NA	TGTGCCATCAGTGAGCTACAGGGAGGGGACAATCAGCCCCAGCATTTT	CAISELQGGDNQPQHF
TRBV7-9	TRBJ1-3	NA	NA	TGTGCCAGCGACAGGAACTCTGGAAACACCATATATTTT	CASDRNSGNTIYF
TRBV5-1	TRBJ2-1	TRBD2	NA	TGCGCCAGCAGCTTGAGGGGACTAGCGGGTTTCAATGAGCAGTTCTTC	CASSLRGLAGFNEQFF
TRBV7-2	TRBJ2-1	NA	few	TGTGCCAGCAGACCGCCGGGACTCGGTACCTACAATGAGCAGTTCTTC	CASRPPGLGTYNEQFF
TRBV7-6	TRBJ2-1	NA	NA	TGTGCCAGCAGCGGGGGGAGAAGCTCCTACAATGAGCAGTTCTTC	CASSGGRSSYNEQFF
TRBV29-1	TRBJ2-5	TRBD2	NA	TGCAGCGCCGAGCAGCTTTTGGCGGGAGCCCCCGAGACCCAGTACTTC	CSAEQLLAGAPETQYF
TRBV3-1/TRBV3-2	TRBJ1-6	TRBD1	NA	TGTGCCAGCAGCCAAAACCGGGACAGGGGCAGGAGGTCCTATAATTCACCCCTCCACTTT	CASSQNRDRGRRSYNSPLHF